This T cell receptor (beta chain) was found in a study of T-cell reconstitution after alpha-beta-depleted transplantation in children. This clonotype appeared many times. TCRbeta library construction was performed incorporating unique molecular identifiers. TCRdb passed the PCR reads through MiXCR, listing each CDR3 protein once. The sample holds some 640,000 distinct CDR3 sequences, roughly 15% seen once. CDR1 is SGHTA, CDR2 FQGNSA, per germline. The CDR3 covers 15 residues. The ends were cut back, 5 bases at V and 1 base at J, with 14 bases in the middle. This clonotype was sampled from a human donor who donated a stem cell graft to a child with acute myeloid leukemia. J is TRBJ1-1 and V is TRBV7-2; D not certain. The input for sequencing was PBMCs from the stem cell graft donor, taken from the stem cell graft. CDR3 protein: CASSPYPRPNTEAFF. CDR3 nucleotides: TGTGCCAGCAGCCCATATCCCCGGCCGAACACTGAAGCTTTCTTT. Full variable domain (remainder filled in from reference TRBV7-2 and TRBJ1-1): GAGVSQSPSNKVTEKGKDVELRCDPISGHTALYWYRQSLGQGLEFLIYFQGNSAPDKSGLPSDRFSAERTGGSVSTLTIQRTQQEDSAVYLCASSPYPRPNTEAFFGQGTRLTVV.